This T cell receptor (beta chain) was recorded in a study of radiotherapy plus CTLA-4 blockade in lung cancer (dated by TCRdb to 2016 to 2019). Background for the entire study: Objective responses occurred in 18% of enrolled patients, and around 29% achieved disease control.

A single count supports this clone. The clone's antigen remains unknown. Per-nucleotide qualities are absent, and no much larger clonotype sits a single base away. V was cut back by 0 bases and J by 8 bases, leaving a gap of 15 bases between them. CDR1 and CDR2 are drawn from the germline V gene: SGDLS, YYNGEE. CDR3 length: 15 amino acids, cysteine to phenylalanine. Of all the DNA, just the CDR3 is kept, 45 bases in frame from base 1. Results and caveats for the whole study, not just this receptor: Early dynamic changes in blood T cell clones, together with increased serum interferon-beta after radiation, were reported as the strongest predictors of response. TCR clones derived from tumors expanded in peripheral blood after treatment with radiotherapy and ipilimumab.

Libraries were prepared through the immunoSEQ multiplex PCR assay. TCRdb took this table from immuneACCESS and kept in-frame rearrangements with V and J called. Such tables lack part of the clones; where checked against another copy, unresolved V genes explain under half of the gap, and the rest is unexplained. Recorded for this sample are roughly 93,000 clones; approximately 85% of them occurred a single time. Together, the top ten hold approximately 3.7% of the sample. In this study, focal radiation therapy paired with CTLA-4 blockade (ipilimumab) was tested in patients who had chemo-refractory metastatic non-small-cell lung cancer.

The sequence derives from a human donor with non-small cell lung cancer who had a partial response to radiotherapy plus ipilimumab. The receptor chain draws on TRBV9 and TRBJ2-1, and possibly TRBD1, on 5 matching bases. Sequences were derived from peripheral blood, sampled from a patient treated with radiotherapy plus ipilimumab. CDR3 reads: CASSVVQGVGDEQFF. The bases are TGTGCCAGCAGCGTAGTGCAAGGGGTGGGCGATGAGCAGTTCTTC.